Shown below are 2 T cell receptor beta chains from a single sample sequenced in a study of cytomegalovirus exposure and HLA in healthy donors. Primers for the PCR totalled 60 Vbeta and 13 Jbeta. This table comes from immunoSEQ multiplex PCR, and its TCRdb copy is limited to in-frame clones, with some not included. The sample holds over 150,000 clones, approximately 73% seen once. The source material was PBMCs. The receptors originated from a woman aged 18-29 years in good health and CMV-seropositive.

The chain has TRBV5-6 and TRBJ1-1; D is perhaps TRBD1 (6 bases). Germline assignment: CDR1 SGHDT and CDR2 YYEEEE. Deletions cut 0 bases from V and 5 bases from J, with 17 bases between. CDR3 size: 16 residues. The CDR3 bases are TGTGCCAGCAGCTTGGTTCGGACAGCCTTGGGAACTGAAGCTTTCTTT. It specifies CASSLVRTALGTEAFF.

J is TRBJ1-5 and V is TRBV19, with 9 bases lining up with TRBD1. Germline loops: CDR1 LNHDA, CDR2 SQIVND (reference sequence). With 6 bases clipped from V and 7 bases from J, the junction kept 13 bases outside the gene matches. CDR3 size: 16 residues. CDR3: CASSPLGVTGGQPQHF. CDR3 nucleotide sequence: TGTGCCAGTAGCCCCCTGGGGGTGACAGGGGGACAGCCCCAGCATTTT. Variable domain in full (rest from reference TRBV19 and TRBJ1-5): DGGITQSPKYLFRKEGQNVTLSCEQNLNHDAMYWYRQDPGQGLRLIYYSQIVNDFQKGDIAEGYSVSREKKESFPLTVTSAQKNPTAFYLCASSPLGVTGGQPQHFGDGTRLSIL.